Here is one TCR beta chain with its context. Its antigen is unknown. This sample is part of a study of Graves' ophthalmopathy and Graves' hyperthyroidism. Study in general: Peripheral blood sampling occurred at initial diagnosis, before any treatment.

CDR1 and CDR2 from the germline V gene are LNHDA and SQIVND (reference sequence). The CDR3 is 14 residues long. With 4 bases clipped from V and 5 bases from J, the junction kept 7 bases outside the gene matches. RNA transcripts served as template for amplifying TCR beta CDR3 sequences. The first round was an RT-PCR with HTBI primers, and the second round was a multiplex PCR. TCRdb itself ran the multiplex PCR reads through MiXCR, one entry per CDR3 protein. Counted here are some 250,000 distinct CDR3 sequences, about 47% occurring once; the ten biggest clones make up approximately 44%. Overall study results and limits: In separating ophthalmopathy from stable hyperthyroidism, a 13-signature model achieved 87.88% sensitivity and approximately 81% specificity. In predicting ophthalmopathy progression, the model reached around 66% sensitivity and around 72% specificity.

Certain patients, namely those with other autoimmune diseases, uncontrolled infections, pregnancy or lactation, were excluded. This receptor was identified in an adult man with Graves' ophthalmopathy. The chain uses TRBV19 and TRBJ2-7, with 8 bases fitting TRBD1. Sequencing used peripheral blood. CDR3 DNA: TGTGCCAGTAGTAACTGGCAGGGGGCCCACGAGCAGTACTTC. It is translated as CASSNWQGAHEQYF.